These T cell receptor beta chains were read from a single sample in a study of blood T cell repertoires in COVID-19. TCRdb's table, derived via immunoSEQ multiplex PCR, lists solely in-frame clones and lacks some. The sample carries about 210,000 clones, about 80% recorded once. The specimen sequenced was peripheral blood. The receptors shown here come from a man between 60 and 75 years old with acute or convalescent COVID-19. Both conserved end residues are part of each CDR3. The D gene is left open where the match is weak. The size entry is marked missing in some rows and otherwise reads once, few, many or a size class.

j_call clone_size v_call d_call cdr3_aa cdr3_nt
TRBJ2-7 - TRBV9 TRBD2 CASSVGRAGGSTYEQYF TGTGCCAGCAGCGTAGGTCGAGCGGGAGGAAGCACCTACGAGCAGTACTTC
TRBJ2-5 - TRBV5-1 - CASRKEETQYF TGCGCCAGCAGAAAGGAGGAGACCCAGTACTTC
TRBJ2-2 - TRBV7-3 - CASSLTRVADTGELFF TGTGCCAGCAGCTTAACGCGGGTGGCGGACACCGGGGAGCTGTTTTTT
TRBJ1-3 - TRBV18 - CASSEQIGNTIYF TGTGCCAGCTCAGAACAGATTGGAAACACCATATATTTT
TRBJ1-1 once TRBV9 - CASSSGDQGTEAFF TGTGCCAGCAGCTCAGGGGATCAAGGCACTGAAGCTTTCTTT
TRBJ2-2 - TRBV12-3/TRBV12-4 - CASRWEDTGELFF TGTGCCAGCAGGTGGGAGGACACCGGGGAGCTGTTTTTT
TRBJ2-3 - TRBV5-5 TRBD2 CASSLGPGLAGTDTQYF TGTGCCAGCAGCTTGGGACCGGGACTAGCGGGCACAGATACGCAGTATTTT
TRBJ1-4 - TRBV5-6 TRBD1 CASSSGTGLGKLFF TGTGCCAGCAGCAGCGGGACAGGGTTGGGAAAACTGTTTTTT
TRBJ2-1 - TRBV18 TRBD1 CASSPPWDRETQFF TGTGCCAGCTCACCACCTTGGGACAGGGAAACGCAGTTCTTC
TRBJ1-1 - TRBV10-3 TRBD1 CAISLQGSNTEAFF TGTGCCATCAGTTTACAGGGGTCGAACACTGAAGCTTTCTTT
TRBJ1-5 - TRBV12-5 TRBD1 CASGWTGGQPQHF TGTGCTAGTGGTTGGACAGGGGGACAGCCCCAGCATTTT
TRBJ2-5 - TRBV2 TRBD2 CASSEGLAGAQTQYF TGTGCCAGCAGTGAAGGACTAGCGGGAGCTCAGACCCAGTACTTC
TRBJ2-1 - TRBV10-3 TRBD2 CAIKVTSDTNEQFF TGTGCCATCAAGGTCACTAGCGATACCAATGAGCAGTTCTTC
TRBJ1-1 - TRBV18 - CASSPRSRDTEAFF TGTGCCAGCTCACCACGATCCAGGGACACTGAAGCTTTCTTT
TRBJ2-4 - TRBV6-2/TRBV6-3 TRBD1 CASSPGQGVAKNIQYF TGTGCCAGCAGCCCCGGACAGGGGGTAGCCAAAAACATTCAGTACTTC
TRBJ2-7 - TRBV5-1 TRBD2 CASSSGGPYEEQYF TGCGCCAGCAGTAGCGGGGGACCCTACGAAGAGCAGTACTTC
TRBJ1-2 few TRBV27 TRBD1 CASSFDRDDGYTF TGTGCCAGCAGCTTCGACAGGGACGATGGCTACACCTTC
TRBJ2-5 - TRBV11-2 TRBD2 CASSPSSGGETQYF TGTGCCAGCAGCCCCTCTAGCGGGGGAGAGACCCAGTACTTC
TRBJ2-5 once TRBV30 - CAWTPGEETQYF TGTGCCTGGACTCCGGGGGAAGAGACCCAGTACTTC
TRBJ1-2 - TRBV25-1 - CASSDLGARGDLYGYTF TGTGCCAGCAGTGACCTTGGGGCTCGGGGGGATCTCTATGGCTACACCTTC
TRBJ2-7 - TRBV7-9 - CASSLRREQYF TGTGCCAGCAGCTTAAGGAGGGAGCAGTACTTC
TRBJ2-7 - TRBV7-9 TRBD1 CASSLWDRAREQYF TGTGCCAGCAGCTTATGGGACAGGGCCCGGGAGCAGTACTTC
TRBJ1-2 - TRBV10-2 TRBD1 CASSETGGNYGYTF TGCGCCAGCAGTGAGACAGGGGGGAACTATGGCTACACCTTC
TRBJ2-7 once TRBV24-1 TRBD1 CATSDAGTGGDEQYF TGTGCCACCAGTGATGCCGGGACAGGGGGCGACGAGCAGTACTTC
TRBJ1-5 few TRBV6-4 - CAYLESNQPQHF TGTGCCTACCTGGAGTCCAATCAGCCCCAGCATTTT
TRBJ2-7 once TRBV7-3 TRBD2 CASSPGGGGHEQYF TGTGCCAGCAGCCCGGGGGGTGGAGGCCACGAGCAGTACTTC
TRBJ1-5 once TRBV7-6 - CASSLGQGMGNQPQHF TGTGCCAGCAGCTTAGGGCAGGGGATGGGCAATCAGCCCCAGCATTTT
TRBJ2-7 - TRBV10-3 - CAISESTPGIVYEQYF TGTGCCATCAGTGAGTCGACCCCGGGTATTGTCTACGAGCAGTACTTC
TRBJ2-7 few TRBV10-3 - CAISGARGGTPYEQYF TGTGCCATCAGTGGGGCCAGGGGAGGGACCCCCTACGAGCAGTACTTC
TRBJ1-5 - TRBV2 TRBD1 CASTSDRAGDQPQHF TGTGCCAGCACTTCGGACAGGGCGGGCGATCAGCCCCAGCATTTT
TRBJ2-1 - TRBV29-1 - CSVAFFEGTQFF TGCAGCGTTGCCTTTTTTGAGGGGACTCAGTTCTTC
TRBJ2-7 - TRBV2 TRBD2 CASSVGLAVNYEQYF TGTGCCAGCAGTGTCGGACTAGCGGTAAACTACGAGCAGTACTTC
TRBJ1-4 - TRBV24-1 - CATSGANGNEKLFF TGTGCCACCAGTGGGGCTAACGGCAATGAAAAACTGTTTTTT
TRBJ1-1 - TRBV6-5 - CASSYKQNTEAFF TGTGCCAGCAGTTATAAGCAGAACACTGAAGCTTTCTTT
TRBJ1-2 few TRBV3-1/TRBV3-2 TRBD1 CASSQSTGTGSVYHGYTF TGTGCCAGCAGCCAAAGCACCGGGACAGGGAGCGTTTACCATGGCTACACCTTC
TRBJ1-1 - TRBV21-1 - CASKTIADTEAFF TGTGCCAGCAAGACTATTGCGGACACTGAAGCTTTCTTT
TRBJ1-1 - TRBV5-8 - CASSLGSGNTEAFF TGTGCCAGCAGCTTGGGGTCGGGTAACACTGAAGCTTTCTTT
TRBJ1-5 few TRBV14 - CASSQAGGNQPQHF TGTGCCAGCAGCCAAGCGGGGGGCAATCAGCCCCAGCATTTT
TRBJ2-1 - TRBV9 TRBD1 CASSVGGQSSYNEQFF TGTGCCAGCAGCGTAGGGGGACAGAGCTCCTACAATGAGCAGTTCTTC
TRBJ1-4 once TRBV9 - CASTPVGATNEKLFF TGTGCCAGCACCCCGGTAGGGGCAACTAATGAAAAACTGTTTTTT
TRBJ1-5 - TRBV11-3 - CASSLDGGRPNQPQHF TGTGCCAGCAGCTTAGATGGGGGGAGACCCAATCAGCCCCAGCATTTT
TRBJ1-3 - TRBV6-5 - CASKLGNTIYF TGTGCCAGCAAACTCGGAAACACCATATATTTT
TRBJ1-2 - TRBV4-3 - CASSQDPARGYGYTF TGCGCCAGCAGCCAAGATCCGGCCAGGGGATATGGCTACACCTTC
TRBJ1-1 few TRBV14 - CASSQVKGDDTEAFF TGTGCCAGCAGCCAAGTAAAGGGGGACGACACTGAAGCTTTCTTT
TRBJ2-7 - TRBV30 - CAWGGRANYEQYF TGTGCCTGGGGGGGCAGGGCAAACTACGAGCAGTACTTC
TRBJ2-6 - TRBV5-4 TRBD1 CASSLEGARANVLTF TGTGCCAGCAGCTTGGAGGGGGCGAGGGCCAACGTCCTGACTTTC
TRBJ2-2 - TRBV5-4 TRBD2 CASSPGLAGGPGTGELFF TGTGCCAGCAGCCCGGGACTAGCGGGGGGGCCGGGCACCGGGGAGCTGTTTTTT
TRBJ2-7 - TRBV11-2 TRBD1 CASSLGGTGFSEQYF TGTGCCAGCAGCTTAGGGGGGACAGGATTTTCGGAGCAGTACTTC
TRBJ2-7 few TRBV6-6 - CASSYSIGTENEQYF TGTGCCAGCAGTTACTCGATAGGAACGGAGAACGAGCAGTACTTC